The subject of this entry is one T cell receptor (beta chain). What it binds is unknown. V was pared by 4 bases and J by 6 bases, with 12 bases between. The CDR3 covers 12 residues. Germline loops: CDR1 SQVTM, CDR2 ANQGSEA. This sample is drawn from a study of T cell clonotyping in hematopoietic cell transplantation. General study results and limits: After transplant, recipient diversity fell while pathologically expanded clonotypes grew through day 180. At the given depth, recipient repertoires were over 95% de novo clonotypes.

Profiling relied on immunoSEQ multiplex PCR, and the TCRdb table lists in-frame clones only, not all of them. The table records approximately 7,000 clones, 75% to 90% of them present only once. The V and J genes are TRBV29-1 and TRBJ1-2; D is undetermined. This clonotype was obtained from a female patient between 50 and 60 years old who had an allogeneic stem cell transplant from an unrelated donor, so the T cells may come from the graft donor. Some clones in this sample may be carry-over from other donors' samples. This specimen was PBMCs, taken 30 days after allogeneic stem cell transplant. The CDR3 region is CSVVSTVNGYTF. CDR3 bases: TGCAGCGTTGTGTCGACGGTAAATGGCTACACCTTC.